The present T cell receptor beta chain was sequenced within a study of shared clonotypes between healthy human individuals. Sequenced by immunoSEQ multiplex PCR; TCRdb stores in-frame clones only, minus some. The sample includes some 2.3 million clones, approximately 93% of them seen just once. V shed 2 bases and J 3 bases; nucleotides not matched to a gene: 7. CDR3 length: 16 amino acids. In germline, CDR1 is LGHNA, CDR2 YNFKEQ. The chain links TRBV4-2 to TRBJ2-7; 10 bases fit TRBD2. The clonotype comes from a man aged 18-30 years in good health. Some clones in this sample may be carry-over from other donors' samples. Sequenced input: naive CD4+ T cells from PBMCs. The sample's subset: CD45RA+ positively selected. The CDR3 is CASSQPSRTSGYEQYF. The CDR3 DNA is TGTGCCAGCAGCCAACCCTCTCGGACTAGCGGCTACGAGCAGTACTTC.